The 5 T cell receptor beta chains presented below share a single source sample, sequenced in a study of blood T cells in healthy people across ages. A second PCR, run for 7 to 11 cycles, used a sample-barcoded 5' primer plus a J-beta primer mix. TCRdb re-derived calls from the 5' RACE reads in MiXCR, one entry per CDR3 protein. The sample lists around 1,500,000 distinct CDR3 sequences, about 28% occurring once. The sample comprised blood. These receptors were collected from a young woman in good health.

This clonotype was seen just once. A much larger clone is a single base away; this may be a read error. This chain connects TRBV5-1 to TRBJ2-5; tentatively, D is TRBD2 (5 bases). Germline V CDR1 and CDR2: SGHRS, YFSETQ. CDR3 length: 17 residues. The CDR3 DNA follows: TGCGCCAGCAGCTTGGGCCACCTTACTACAAACGGGGAGACCCTGTACTTC. Amino acid sequence: CASSLGHLTTNGETLYF.

The chain couples TRBV7-2 to TRBJ2-3; a weak D match, TRBD2 (6 bases). The CDR3 runs to 12 residues. Trimming left V 6 bases short and J 8 bases short, with 12 bases between. Germline V CDR1 and CDR2: SGHTA, FQGNSA. Here the CDR3 DNA reads TGTGCCAGCAGTTCTTACGGGAGTACGCAGTATTTT. Translation: CASSSYGSTQYF.

V gene TRBV20-1 combines with J gene TRBJ1-2, with D tentatively TRBD1 (6 bases). V was cut by 5 bases and J by 6 bases, with 16 bases left in between. From germline, CDR1 is DFQATT and CDR2 SNEGSKA (reference sequence). This CDR3 contains 13 residues. CDR3: CSASGRGGDGYTF. DNA for the CDR3: TGCAGTGCTTCGGGCAGGGGAGGCGATGGCTACACCTTC.

This clonotype was recorded many times. The rearrangement links TRBV5-4 to TRBJ2-3; no definite D call. Germline loops: CDR1 SGHNT, CDR2 YYREEE (reference sequence). V was cut by 4 bases and J by 8 bases, with 11 bases left in between. CDR3 length: 12 residues. CDR3 region: CASSLDPGTQYF. The CDR3 nucleotides are TGTGCCAGCAGCCTAGACCCCGGTACGCAGTATTTT.

This clonotype turned up a few times. The chain links TRBV6-5 to TRBJ1-1, with 8 bases that match TRBD1. The CDR3 totals 16 residues. CDR1 is MNHEY, CDR2 SVGAGI, per germline. The V segment lost 5 bases and the J segment 5 bases; nucleotides outside the gene matches: 13. The CDR3 loop is CASSPGTGRYGTEAFF. The CDR3 DNA reads TGTGCCAGCAGTCCCGGGACAGGACGGTATGGAACTGAAGCTTTCTTT.